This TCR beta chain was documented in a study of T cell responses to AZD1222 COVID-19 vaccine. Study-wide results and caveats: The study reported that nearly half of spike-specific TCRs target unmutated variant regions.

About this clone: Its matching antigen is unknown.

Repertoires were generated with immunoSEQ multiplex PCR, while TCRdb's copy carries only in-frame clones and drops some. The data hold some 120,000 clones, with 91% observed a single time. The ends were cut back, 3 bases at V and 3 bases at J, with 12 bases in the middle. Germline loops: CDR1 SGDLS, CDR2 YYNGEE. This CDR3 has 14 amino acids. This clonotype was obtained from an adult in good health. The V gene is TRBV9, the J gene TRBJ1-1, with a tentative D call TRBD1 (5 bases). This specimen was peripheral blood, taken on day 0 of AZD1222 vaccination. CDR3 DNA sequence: TGTGCCAGCAGCGCCCGGGACGGCTACACTGAAGCTTTCTTT. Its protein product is CASSARDGYTEAFF.